These 23 T cell receptor beta chains came from one sample sequenced in a study of CD8+CD57+ T cells in acquired aplastic anemia. Genomic DNA served as template for TCR beta VDJ and CDR3 profiling. TCRdb fed the reads into MiXCR, producing one record per CDR3 protein. Of 210,000 or so distinct CDR3 sequences in the sample, under 50% were seen once. Sequencing was done on patients that had shown CD8+CD57+ cell expansion by flow cytometry. Sequencing was done on a sample of sorted CD4+, CD8+, or CD8+CD57+ T cells (not recorded which) from PBMCs. All receptors derive from a human donor with aplastic anemia.

This clonotype was observed a few times. The rearrangement joins TRBV20-1 to TRBJ2-7, with D possibly TRBD2 on 5 matching bases. Germline CDR1 and CDR2: DFQATT and SNEGSKA (reference sequence). This CDR3 contains 12 residues. V was clipped by 3 bases and J by 7 bases, with 13 bases between them. CDR3 sequence reads: CSASRGLGEQYF. Here the CDR3 DNA reads TGCAGTGCTAGCCGGGGTTTGGGGGAGCAGTACTTC.

This clonotype came up once. The chain recombines TRBV7-9 with TRBJ1-1; D unclear. This CDR3 has 13 amino acids. The germline CDR1 and CDR2 sequences are SEHNR and FQNEAQ (reference sequence). V lost 6 bases, J lost 1 base, and 9 bases lay in between. As DNA, the CDR3 is TGTGCCAGCAGTCCGGCCTCGAACACTGAAGCTTTCTTT. The encoded protein is CASSPASNTEAFF.

Regarding this clonotype: The germline gene is not matched at one end of the junction; a read error may be the cause. The J gene is TRBJ1-5, the V gene TRBV20-1, with 7 bases lining up with TRBD1. This CDR3 is 16 amino acids long. Germline lookup yields CDR1 DFQATT and CDR2 SNEGSKA (reference sequence). This chain's CDR3 is CSARPGQRRGNQPQHF. The CDR3 DNA follows: TGCAGTGCTAGACCGGGACAGAGAAGGGGCAATCAGCCCCAGCATTTC.

The chain carries TRBV7-3 and TRBJ2-1; the D call may be TRBD1 or TRBD2 (5 bases each). This CDR3 is built from 16 residues. Germline CDR1 and CDR2: SGHTA and FQGTGA. V lost 2 bases and J 7 bases, leaving 18 bases between the germline ends. This chain's CDR3 is CASSLFGDLGQNEQFF. CDR3 DNA sequence: TGTGCCAGCAGCTTATTTGGGGACCTTGGCCAGAATGAGCAGTTCTTC.

This clonotype appeared many times. With a much larger clone just one base away, this may be a read error. The chain carries TRBV19 and TRBJ2-7, with D possibly matching TRBD1 (6 bases). With 5 bases removed from V and 5 bases from J, the gap between germline ends came to 16 bases. This CDR3 comprises 14 residues. Germline V CDR1 and CDR2: LNHDA, SQIVND (reference sequence). CDR3 DNA sequence: TGTGCCAGTAGTCCCCGGGACACGATCCACGAGCAGTACTTC. Encoded protein: CASSPRDTIHEQYF.

The chain is built from TRBV3-1 and TRBJ2-3; TRBD2 matches 7 bases. The CDR3 is made up of 17 amino acids. V trimming: 4 bases; J trimming: 0 bases; junction bases outside the gene matches: 10. The germline V gene has CDR1 LGHDT and CDR2 YNNKEL (reference sequence). CDR3 sequence (DNA): TGTGCCAGCAGCCGTATGACCGGGACTATTAGCACAGATACGCAGTATTTT. Translation: CASSRMTGTISTDTQYF.

The chain joins TRBV20-1 to TRBJ1-2; D gene uncertain. CDR3 size: 14 residues. Germline loops: CDR1 DFQATT, CDR2 SNEGSKA (reference sequence). Trimming removed 0 bases from V and 3 bases from J, with 11 bases in between. CDR3 loop: CSARDKWGDYGYTF. For the CDR3, the DNA is TGCAGTGCTAGAGATAAGTGGGGAGACTATGGCTACACCTTC.

This clonotype was found many times. The chain couples TRBV12-5 to TRBJ1-1; D gene ambiguous. CDR1 and CDR2 from the germline V gene are LGHNT and FRNRAP. Between the trimmed V and J ends, which lost 2 bases and 1 base, there was a span of 5 bases. The CDR3 is made up of 13 amino acids. Here the CDR3 DNA reads TGTGCTAGTGGTTTGAGGAGGAACACTGAAGCTTTCTTT. It codes for CASGLRRNTEAFF.

This clonotype was counted only a few times. This chain connects TRBV6-6 to TRBJ2-1; a possible D gene is TRBD1 (5 bases). This CDR3 region has 15 residues. CDR1 and CDR2 (germline): MNHNY, SVGAGI (reference sequence). V shed 2 bases and J shed 8 bases, with 16 bases lying between them. As DNA, the CDR3 is TGTGCCAGCAGTTACCCAGGGCAGGGAAATGATGAGCAGTTCTTC. Residues: CASSYPGQGNDEQFF.

To note about this clonotype: A much larger clone lies a single base off, so this may be a read error. This rearrangement joins TRBV7-6 to TRBJ2-5; no firm D call. This CDR3 has 13 residues. Per the germline V gene, CDR1 is SGHVS and CDR2 is FNYEAQ. Trimming cost V 1 base and J 11 bases, with 14 bases left between them. DNA for the CDR3: TGTGCCAGCAGCTTAGGTGATAACAATGAGCAGTACTTC. It yields the protein CASSLGDNNEQYF.

This clonotype has more than one count but fewer than ten. The chain combines TRBV12-5 with TRBJ1-1, with D perhaps matching TRBD1 (5 bases). Germline CDR1 LGHNT, CDR2 FRNRAP. Trimming removed 0 bases from V and 6 bases from J, with 23 bases in between. The CDR3 extends over 18 amino acids. The CDR3 nucleotides are TGTGCTAGTGGTTTGGTACTGGAGGGTAGAATAGGGGCCCCTGAAGCTTTCTTT. Translating it yields CASGLVLEGRIGAPEAFF.

This clonotype was seen ten or more times. This chain links TRBV6-6 with TRBJ1-1; no definite D call. The germline CDR1 and CDR2 sequences are MNHNY and SVGAGI (reference sequence). The CDR3 has 15 amino acids. V lost 6 bases to trimming and J lost 1 base, with 15 bases between them. CDR3 coding DNA: TGTGCCAGCAGCCCTTCGAGGGCTGGGAACACTGAAGCTTTCTTT. Encoded protein: CASSPSRAGNTEAFF.

This clonotype was detected only a few times. The rearrangement uses TRBV7-6 and TRBJ2-4; 9 nucleotides match TRBD1. The germline gives CDR1 SGHVS, CDR2 FNYEAQ. V lost 5 bases and J lost 5; bases outside the gene matches: 7. The CDR3 totals 15 residues. CDR3 in amino acids: CASSDPGQGENIQYF. Written as DNA, the CDR3 is TGTGCCAGCAGCGATCCGGGACAGGGAGAAAACATTCAGTACTTC.

V gene TRBV19 combines with J gene TRBJ2-5, with a tentative D call TRBD2 (5 bases). The J call could be wrong; TRBJ2-7 is a better fit for the DNA end. This CDR3 has 12 amino acids. Germline CDR1 and CDR2: LNHDA and SQIVND (reference sequence). CDR3 sequence reads: CASSIGAGEQYF. The CDR3 bases are TGTGCCAGTAGTATAGGGGCGGGCGAGCAGTACTTC.

On this clonotype: Sequence at one end of the junction differs from germline and may be a read error. The CDR3 is CASSESVGLINQPQHF. Here the CDR3 DNA reads TGCGCCAGCAGTGAGTCCGTAGGGCTAATCAATCAGCCCCAGCATTTT. V gene TRBV6-1 combines with J gene TRBJ1-5; D uncertain. This CDR3 contains 16 residues. CDR1 and CDR2 from the germline V gene are MNHNS and SASEGT.

This chain links TRBV19 with TRBJ2-1; possible D gene TRBD2, 5 bases. Trimming pared 10 bases from V and 9 bases from J, leaving 16 bases between. Germline V CDR1 and CDR2: LNHDA, SQIVND (reference sequence). This CDR3 spans 12 amino acids. This CDR3 is CATGPYGGEQFF. CDR3 bases: TGTGCCACAGGACCATACGGAGGTGAGCAGTTCTTC.

The chain couples TRBV20-1 to TRBJ1-2, with D unresolved. CDR3 size: 13 residues. V lost 1 base to trimming and J lost 3 bases, with 9 bases between them. CDR1 and CDR2 (germline): DFQATT, SNEGSKA (reference sequence). The CDR3, as DNA: TGCAGTGCTAGAGGTCACGGTGACTATGGCTACACCTTC. Encoded protein: CSARGHGDYGYTF.

The table lists this clonotype with many counts. In nucleotides, the CDR3 is TGTGCCAGCACCTTAGGGGGGAGGGGCGAGCAGTACTTC. Its protein product is CASTLGGRGEQYF. This chain joins TRBV12-3 or TRBV12-4 and TRBJ2-7; D possibly corresponds to TRBD2 (7 bases). CDR3 length: 13 residues. The V and J ends lost 7 bases and 6 bases respectively, with 16 bases between them.

This clonotype was seen ten or more times. V usage is TRBV12-3 or TRBV12-4 and J usage is TRBJ1-4, with 8 bases matching TRBD1. The trim removed 7 bases at V and 4 bases at J, leaving 11 bases unmatched. The CDR3 is 16 amino acids. CDR3: CASTDRGPDHNEKLFF. The CDR3 bases are TGTGCCAGCACCGACAGGGGTCCGGACCATAATGAAAAACTGTTTTTT.

This chain links TRBV7-6 with TRBJ1-3, with D tentatively TRBD1 (5 bases). The germline V and J ends were trimmed by 5 bases and 5 bases, with 13 bases remaining between them. Germline assignment: CDR1 SGHVS and CDR2 FNYEAQ. CDR3 length equals 14 residues. CDR3 nucleotide sequence: TGTGCCAGCAGCCCTAGGGACGGTCGAAACACCATATATTTT. Amino acid sequence: CASSPRDGRNTIYF.

This chain joins TRBV7-9 and TRBJ2-2, with D tentatively TRBD2 (5 bases). Germline CDR1 SEHNR, CDR2 FQNEAQ (reference sequence). The CDR3 runs 13 residues. Trimming removed 1 base at V and 7 bases at J, with 7 bases between. Here the CDR3 DNA reads TGTGCCAGCAGCTTAGTAACTAGCGGGGAGCTGTTTTTT. This gives the protein CASSLVTSGELFF.

Ten or more counts support this clonotype. V gene TRBV20-1 combines with J gene TRBJ2-1, with D perhaps assigned TRBD1 or TRBD2 (5 bases each). The germline V gene encodes CDR1 DFQATT and CDR2 SNEGSKA (reference sequence). V was shortened by 1 base and J by 6 bases, with 13 bases between the two germline ends. The CDR3 is made up of 14 amino acids. The CDR3 bases are TGCAGTGCTAGAGCGGCCGGGACCCCCAATGAGCAGTTCTTC. It codes for CSARAAGTPNEQFF.

This clonotype was seen repeatedly, ten times or more. CDR3 bases: TGTGCCAGCAGCCTCTGGACAGACTCCTACGAGCAGTACTTC. Amino acids: CASSLWTDSYEQYF. The chain joins TRBV14 to TRBJ2-7; tentatively, D is TRBD1 (6 bases). From germline, CDR1 is SGHDN and CDR2 FVKESK. Trimming left V 4 bases short and J 0 bases short, with 10 bases between. There are 14 residues in the CDR3. Full variable domain (remainder filled in from reference TRBV14 and TRBJ2-7): EAGVTQFPSHSVIEKGQTVTLRCDPISGHDNLYWYRRVMGKEIKFLLHFVKESKQDESGMPNNRFLAERTGGTYSTLKVQPAELEDSGVYFCASSLWTDSYEQYFGPGTRLTVT.